This entry lists 21 T cell receptor beta chains sequenced from one sample in a study of cytomegalovirus exposure and HLA in healthy donors listed by TCRdb under 2017. Library method: the immunoSEQ multiplex PCR assay. A mixture of 60 forward primers for TCR Vbeta segments and 13 reverse primers for TCR Jbeta segments was used in the multiplex PCR. TCRdb mirrors the immuneACCESS table, restricted to in-frame sequences. Some clones are absent from its copies; in checked studies, under half trace to an unresolved V gene, and the reason for the others is unknown. This sample comprises almost 200,000 clones, around 81% of them detected only once. Together, the top ten hold 1.5% to 2% of the sample. Sequenced material: PBMCs. The origin of the receptors is a man under 40 in good health and CMV-seronegative.

The V gene is TRBV7-2, the J gene TRBJ1-1; D gene ambiguous. The germline V and J ends were trimmed by 4 bases and 1 base, with 7 bases remaining between them. The germline V gene has CDR1 SGHTA and CDR2 FQGNSA. The CDR3 consists of 13 residues. CDR3 residues: CASSSDWNTEAFF. DNA for the CDR3: TGTGCCAGCAGCTCCGACTGGAACACTGAAGCTTTCTTT. The whole variable domain, remainder taken from reference TRBV7-2 and TRBJ1-1, is GAGVSQSPSNKVTEKGKDVELRCDPISGHTALYWYRQSLGQGLEFLIYFQGNSAPDKSGLPSDRFSAERTGGSVSTLTIQRTQQEDSAVYLCASSSDWNTEAFFGQGTRLTVV.

This sequence joins TRBV18 and TRBJ1-5; D remains ambiguous. The CDR3 spans 16 residues. The germline V gene has CDR1 KGHSH and CDR2 LQKENI. Trimming stripped 0 bases from V and 0 bases from J, with 9 bases between. CDR3 in DNA: TGTGCCAGCTCACCACCGATGGCAAATAGCAATCAGCCCCAGCATTTT. The encoded protein is CASSPPMANSNQPQHF.

The rearrangement joins TRBV18 to TRBJ2-7; no reliable D call. Looked up from germline, CDR1 is KGHSH and CDR2 is LQKENI. The CDR3 consists of 13 residues. Trimming removed 3 bases from V and 3 bases from J, with 9 bases in between. The CDR3 loop is CASSPADYYEQYF. The CDR3 region has the DNA TGTGCCAGCTCACCGGCTGATTACTACGAGCAGTACTTC.

DNA for the CDR3: TGTGCCAGCAGCGTGAACCTAGCGGTCTCTGTGGTGGATGAGCAGTTCTTC. Protein sequence: CASSVNLAVSVVDEQFF. This sequence joins TRBV9 and TRBJ2-1; 7 nucleotides line up with TRBD2. V was clipped by 2 bases and J by 8 bases; unmatched bases: 16. Germline V lookup: CDR1 SGDLS, CDR2 YYNGEE. This CDR3 region has 17 residues.

The chain combines TRBV19 with TRBJ2-3; 11 bases are shared with TRBD2. Looked up from germline, CDR1 is LNHDA and CDR2 is SQIVND (reference sequence). The CDR3 sequence is 15 residues long. V gave up 6 bases and J gave up 5 bases; unmatched junction bases: 7. This CDR3 reads CASSGLAGREDTQYF. The CDR3 region has the DNA TGTGCCAGTAGCGGACTAGCGGGCCGGGAAGATACGCAGTATTTT.

The chain has TRBV5-1 and TRBJ1-2, with unresolved D. CDR1 SGHRS and CDR2 YFSETQ come from the germline V gene. V shed 2 bases and J shed 4 bases, with 18 bases lying between them. The CDR3 is 16 residues long. CDR3 loop: CASSFLTPDMGYGYTF. CDR3 DNA sequence: TGCGCCAGCAGCTTCTTAACCCCCGACATGGGCTATGGCTACACCTTC.

This rearrangement joins TRBV21-1 to TRBJ2-3; the DNA was not compared with TRBD2, the D call given in the table. TRBV21-1 is given as a pseudogene. This CDR3 is 15 amino acids long. CDR3 sequence: CASGKGLTPGDTQYF. DNA for the CDR3: TGTGCCAGCGGCAAGGGACTCACCCCAGGAGATACGCAGTATTTT.

The chain recombines TRBV27 with TRBJ1-1; 7 bases align to TRBD1. The CDR3 has 14 residues. Trimming removed 5 bases from V and 8 bases from J; junction bases left unmatched: 11. CDR1 and CDR2 (germline): MNHEY, SMNVEV (reference sequence). CDR3 DNA: TGTGCCAGCAGTCCGCGACAGGGTACCTTGGAAGCTTTCTTT. Its protein product is CASSPRQGTLEAFF.

The V gene is TRBV10-1, the J gene TRBJ2-2; D is possibly TRBD1 (5 bases). The V and J ends lost 7 bases and 0 bases respectively, with 15 bases between them. The CDR3 consists of 16 residues. Looked up from germline, CDR1 is WNHNN and CDR2 is SYGVQD (reference sequence). The CDR3 nucleotides are TGCGCCAGCAATCGAGGTGTAGGGGCGAACACCGGGGAGCTGTTTTTT. Its protein is CASNRGVGANTGELFF.

The chain joins TRBV10-3 to TRBJ1-5; a weak D match, TRBD1 (6 bases). From germline, CDR1 is ENHRY and CDR2 SYGVKD. This CDR3 is built from 16 residues. Trimming shortened V by 0 bases and J by 3 bases, and 12 bases separated the two germline ends. The CDR3 is CAISESTGQFNQPQHF. CDR3 nucleotides: TGTGCCATCAGTGAGTCGACCGGACAGTTCAATCAGCCCCAGCATTTT.

The chain recombines TRBV10-3 with TRBJ2-2, with a weak D call TRBD1 (6 bases). Trimming shortened V by 0 bases and J by 0 bases, and 8 bases separated the two germline ends. The germline V gene has CDR1 ENHRY and CDR2 SYGVKD. CDR3 size: 16 residues. DNA of the CDR3: TGTGCCATCAGTGAGTCGAGGGGGACGAACACCGGGGAGCTGTTTTTT. This codes for CAISESRGTNTGELFF.

The chain couples TRBV6-5 to TRBJ2-7; TRBD2 matches at 9 bases. Germline lookup yields CDR1 MNHEY and CDR2 SVGAGI. The CDR3 sequence is 14 residues long. V dropped 7 bases and J dropped 1; count of bases not matched to a gene: 5. CDR3 DNA sequence: TGTGCCAGCAAGTCTAGCGGGATTTCCTACGAGCAGTACTTC. The encoded protein is CASKSSGISYEQYF.

This sequence joins TRBV4-1 and TRBJ1-5; TRBD1 aligns across 7 bases. Looked up from germline, CDR1 is MGHRA and CDR2 is YSYEKL. The CDR3 has 15 residues. V trimming: 2 bases; J trimming: 4 bases; junction bases outside the gene matches: 5. CDR3: CASSQRQGQNQPQHF. The CDR3 DNA follows: TGCGCCAGCAGCCAAAGACAGGGCCAAAATCAGCCCCAGCATTTT.

The V gene is TRBV28, the J gene TRBJ2-1; 13 bases agree with TRBD2. The CDR3 length is 16 residues. Germline V gene lookup returns CDR1 MDHEN and CDR2 SYDVKM. V was clipped by 6 bases and J by 6 bases; unmatched bases: 8. Here the CDR3 reads CASSPDRTSGSNEQFF. Here the CDR3 DNA reads TGTGCCAGCAGCCCAGACCGGACTAGCGGGAGCAATGAGCAGTTCTTC.

The chain uses TRBV14 and TRBJ2-7; 9 nucleotides line up with TRBD1. With V trimmed by 4 bases and J by 4 bases, 8 bases remained unmatched. The germline V gene encodes CDR1 SGHDN and CDR2 FVKESK. This CDR3 is built from 15 residues. This CDR3 reads CASSPQGAGRYEQYF. CDR3 nucleotides: TGTGCCAGCAGCCCACAGGGGGCAGGGAGGTACGAGCAGTACTTC.

V is TRBV7-6 and J is TRBJ1-2; D remains ambiguous. The germline V gene has CDR1 SGHVS and CDR2 FNYEAQ. The CDR3 length is 13 residues. Trimming removed 3 bases from V and 2 bases from J, with 7 bases in between. The CDR3 protein is CASSFRENYGYTF. DNA of the CDR3: TGTGCCAGCAGCTTTCGGGAGAACTATGGCTACACCTTC.

This rearrangement joins TRBV5-6 to TRBJ2-3; possibly TRBD1 for D (5 bases). This CDR3 is built from 14 residues. Trimming cost V 1 base and J 6 bases, with 12 bases left between them. The germline V gene has CDR1 SGHDT and CDR2 YYEEEE. CDR3 sequence (DNA): TGTGCCAGCAGCTTGCGACAGCCCGGGGATACGCAGTATTTT. The encoded protein is CASSLRQPGDTQYF.

The V call is TRBV7-9, the J call TRBJ1-1; D not certain. CDR3 length equals 13 residues. Germline CDR1 reads SEHNR; CDR2 reads FQNEAQ (reference sequence). The V end was cut by 7 bases, the J end by 1 base, with 10 bases between. This CDR3 reads CASKPSGNTEAFF. CDR3 nucleotides: TGTGCCAGCAAACCCTCCGGGAACACTGAAGCTTTCTTT. Combining the CDR3 with reference TRBV7-9 and TRBJ1-1 gives the whole variable domain DTGVSQNPRHKITKRGQNVTFRCDPISEHNRLYWYRQTLGQGPEFLTYFQNEAQLEKSRLLSDRFSAERPKGSFSTLEIQRTEQGDSAMYLCASKPSGNTEAFFGQGTRLTVV.

The CDR3 sequence is CASSYVGGSGANVLTF. The CDR3 coding sequence is TGTGCCAGCAGTTACGTCGGGGGTTCTGGGGCCAACGTCCTGACTTTC. V gene TRBV6-5 combines with J gene TRBJ2-6, with D possibly TRBD2 on 6 matching bases. CDR1 is MNHEY and CDR2 is SVGAGI in the germline V gene. This CDR3 spans 16 amino acids. V lost 2 bases to trimming and J lost 1 base, with 9 bases between them.

The gene calls are TRBV7-9 and TRBJ2-7; 12 nucleotides match TRBD2. With 5 bases clipped from V and 7 bases from J, the junction kept 9 bases outside the gene matches. The CDR3 is 15 amino acids. Germline assignment: CDR1 SEHNR and CDR2 FQNEAQ (reference sequence). The CDR3 bases are TGTGCCAGCAGCCCACGGACTAGCGGGATTACTGAGCAGTACTTC. It translates to CASSPRTSGITEQYF. The full variable domain, completed using reference TRBV7-9 and TRBJ2-7, is DTGVSQNPRHKITKRGQNVTFRCDPISEHNRLYWYRQTLGQGPEFLTYFQNEAQLEKSRLLSDRFSAERPKGSFSTLEIQRTEQGDSAMYLCASSPRTSGITEQYFGPGTRLTVT.

This clone was counted a single time. The chain couples TRBV7-9 to TRBJ2-2; D may be TRBD2 (6 bases). The CDR3 sequence is 15 residues long. Germline CDR1 reads SEHNR; CDR2 reads FQNEAQ (reference sequence). V lost 1 base and J 6 bases, leaving 12 bases between the germline ends. CDR3 amino acids: CASSLDAGLSGELFF. CDR3 sequence (DNA): TGTGCCAGCAGCTTAGATGCGGGGCTGTCCGGGGAGCTGTTTTTT.